The rows below give T cell receptor beta chains drawn from one sample of a study of neurological immune-mediated disorders. TCRdb itself ran the 5' RACE reads through MiXCR, one entry per CDR3 protein. Of 93,000 or so distinct CDR3 sequences in the sample, 10% to 11% are singletons; the top ten hold under 4%. Sequenced: PBMCs. Receptors were obtained from a female donor with HTLV-1-associated myelopathy (HAM/TSP). Each CDR3 is given with its conserved first and last residue. A D gene is named only where the DNA matches it firmly. Some rows mark clone size as missing; the rest say once, few, many or name a class of expanded clone.

DNA	CDR3	size	V	J	D
TGCGCCAGCAGCTTGGGTCCCGGGGGAAATGAGCAGTTCTTC	CASSLGPGGNEQFF	many	TRBV5-1	TRBJ2-1	.
TGTGCCAGCAGCTTAGACAACCCCTACGAGCAGTACTTC	CASSLDNPYEQYF	many	TRBV7-9	TRBJ2-7	.
TGTGCCAGCAGCCCCCGAGAGGGCATCCCCTATAATTCACCCCTCCACTTT	CASSPREGIPYNSPLHF	.	TRBV11-2	TRBJ1-6	.
TGTGCCAGCAGTTTGGGGGGAGGGGGCCTTAACTATGGCTACACCTTC	CASSLGGGGLNYGYTF	many	TRBV28	TRBJ1-2	TRBD1
TGCAGTGCAATAGGGACTAGCGGGGGGTGGAACTACGAGCAGTACTTC	CSAIGTSGGWNYEQYF	many	TRBV20-1	TRBJ2-7	TRBD2
TGTGCCAGCAGCCCGAACTCTGGGGCCAACGTCCTGACTTTC	CASSPNSGANVLTF	many	TRBV7-2	TRBJ2-6	.
TGTGCCAGCAGCTTCAGGCCCTACGAGCAGTACTTC	CASSFRPYEQYF	.	TRBV7-9	TRBJ2-7	.
TGCAGTGCTAGAGATGCCCCTCGGGAGCACTCGTACGAGCAGTACTTC	CSARDAPREHSYEQYF	many	TRBV20-1	TRBJ2-7	.
TGCAGTGCACCGACTAGCTTATACGAGCAGTACTTC	CSAPTSLYEQYF	many	TRBV20-1	TRBJ2-7	TRBD2
TGCGCCAGCAGCCGGGACCTGATCTCTGGGGCCAACGTCCTGACTTTC	CASSRDLISGANVLTF	many	TRBV5-1	TRBJ2-6	.
TGTGCCAGCAGCAGGGGACAGGCGGATCGGGAGACCCAGTACTTC	CASSRGQADRETQYF	many	TRBV5-5	TRBJ2-5	TRBD1
TGCAGTGCTAGAGCTAGCGGGGGGGCCTACTACAATGAGCAGTTCTTC	CSARASGGAYYNEQFF	many	TRBV20-1	TRBJ2-1	TRBD2
TGTGCCATTAAGACAGGGGAAGACTACGAGCAGTACTTC	CAIKTGEDYEQYF	many	TRBV10-3	TRBJ2-7	TRBD1
TGTGCCAGCAGCTTGACAGGGTTCTCCGAGCAGTACTTC	CASSLTGFSEQYF	many	TRBV7-9	TRBJ2-7	TRBD1
TGCGCCAGCAGCTTGGTTCCCGACCAAGAGACCCAGTACTTC	CASSLVPDQETQYF	many	TRBV5-1	TRBJ2-5	.
TGTGCCACCAGTGATTGGTCAGACCAAGAGACCCAGTACTTC	CATSDWSDQETQYF	many	TRBV24-1	TRBJ2-5	.
TGTGCCAGCAGCTTAGGCCGGACGACAGGGCCCTACGAGCAGTACTTC	CASSLGRTTGPYEQYF	many	TRBV11-2	TRBJ2-7	TRBD1
TGCGCCAGCCGGCGGGACAGCCCCGGGGAGCTGTTTTTT	CASRRDSPGELFF	few	TRBV5-1	TRBJ2-2	.
TGTGCCAGCAGCTTGGGAGTAGACCTCCGTAAGACCCAGTACTTC	CASSLGVDLRKTQYF	many	TRBV5-6	TRBJ2-5	.
TGCAGTGCCCCCCTGGAAGGGACCCGCACAGATACGCAGTATTTT	CSAPLEGTRTDTQYF	many	TRBV20-1	TRBJ2-3	.